Sequencing of this T cell receptor beta chain was carried out in a study of blood T cell repertoires in COVID-19. The wider study: Acute and convalescent COVID-19 samples came from the United States, Italy and Spain. From T cells, B-cell-depleted T cells, or PBMCs came the material, which was cDNA or gDNA.

Original processing methods: Using reference gene primer amplification, nucleated cell counts were estimated. TCRdb keeps only in-frame clones here, not all; method: immunoSEQ multiplex PCR. D and trimming were read from the DNA, whereas the V and J calls and clone size are those reported in that table. The sample has approximately 220,000 clones, 80% to 90% seen once. The study recruited people aged roughly 18 to 100 years across under 25 US areas. The CDR3 totals 13 residues. V gave up 6 bases and J gave up 6 bases; unmatched junction bases: 4. The V gene's germline CDR1 is KGHDR and CDR2 SFDVKD. The rearrangement joins TRBV24-1 to TRBJ2-1; 7 bases are shared with TRBD2. Sequenced: PBMCs or T cells enriched from blood (not recorded which). The sequence derives from a woman between 18 and 29 years old in a cohort exposed to, infected with or recovered from COVID-19 (not recorded which). The CDR3 spells CATSPGRGNEQFF. CDR3 nucleotide sequence: TGTGCCACCAGTCCAGGGAGGGGCAATGAGCAGTTCTTC.